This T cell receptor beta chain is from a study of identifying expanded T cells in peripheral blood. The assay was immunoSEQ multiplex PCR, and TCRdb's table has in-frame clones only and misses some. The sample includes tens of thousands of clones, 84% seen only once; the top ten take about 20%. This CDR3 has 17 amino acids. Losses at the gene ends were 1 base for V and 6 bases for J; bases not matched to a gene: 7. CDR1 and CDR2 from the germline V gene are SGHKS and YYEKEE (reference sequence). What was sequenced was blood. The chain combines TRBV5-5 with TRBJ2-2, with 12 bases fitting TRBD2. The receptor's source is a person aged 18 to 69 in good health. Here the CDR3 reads CASSLTLTSGSPGELFF. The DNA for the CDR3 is TGTGCCAGCAGCTTGACCCTGACTAGCGGGAGCCCCGGGGAGCTGTTTTTT.